Presented here are 10 T cell receptor beta chains from one specimen sequenced in a study of T cells in localized non-small cell lung cancer. Using immunoSEQ multiplex PCR, the repertoire was profiled, and TCRdb retains in-frame clones only, with some absent. The data contain approximately 67,000 clones, roughly 81% of them singletons. Specimen: peripheral blood, collected before any cancer treatment. The receptors shown here come from a female donor over 55 with stage I lung adenocarcinoma.

This clone occurred once. This chain uses TRBV5-1 with TRBJ2-7, with TRBD2 identical over 7 bases. Germline values: CDR1 SGHRS, CDR2 YFSETQ. CDR3 length: 14 amino acids. The V and J ends lost 4 bases and 1 base, in that order; junction bases with no gene match: 5. Here the CDR3 DNA reads TGCGCCAGCAGCCAACTAGCGACTTCCTACGAGCAGTACTTC. Amino acids: CASSQLATSYEQYF.

This chain links TRBV18 with TRBJ1-4; TRBD1 matches 9 bases. The J segment lost 7 bases and the V segment lost 3 bases, leaving 3 bases of the junction unmatched. Germline V CDR1 and CDR2: KGHSH, LQKENI. The CDR3 extends over 14 amino acids. In DNA form, the CDR3 reads TGTGCCAGCTCACCCGGACAGGGGTTTGAAAAACTGTTTTTT. Its translation is CASSPGQGFEKLFF.

The genes are TRBV2 and TRBJ1-1; TRBD1 matches 7 bases. The J segment lost 8 bases and the V segment lost 2 bases, leaving 5 bases of the junction unmatched. This CDR3 has 13 residues. The germline V gene encodes CDR1 SNHLY and CDR2 FYNNEI. CDR3 sequence reads: CASSERGQTEAFF. CDR3 DNA: TGTGCCAGCAGTGAACGGGGACAGACAGAAGCTTTCTTT.

J is TRBJ1-5 and V is TRBV7-2, with a tentative D call TRBD1 (5 bases). Germline loops: CDR1 SGHTA, CDR2 FQGNSA. V lost 7 bases and J lost 1, with 14 bases in between. This CDR3 is built from 15 residues. The DNA for the CDR3 is TGTGCCAGCACCGGGGGGGGTAGGAGCAATCAGCCCCAGCATTTT. Translation gives CASTGGGRSNQPQHF. The variable domain in full, completed from reference TRBV7-2 and TRBJ1-5, reads GAGVSQSPSNKVTEKGKDVELRCDPISGHTALYWYRQSLGQGLEFLIYFQGNSAPDKSGLPSDRFSAERTGGSVSTLTIQRTQQEDSAVYLCASTGGGRSNQPQHFGDGTRLSIL.

The chain couples TRBV7-3 to TRBJ2-5; D is unclear. The germline V and J ends were trimmed by 1 base and 1 base, with 4 bases remaining between them. The CDR3 contains 13 residues. CDR1 is SGHTA, CDR2 FQGTGA, per germline. CDR3 in DNA: TGTGCCAGCAGCTTAAGATCCCAAGAGACCCAGTACTTC. It codes for CASSLRSQETQYF.

This rearrangement joins TRBV5-1 to TRBJ2-3; D is unresolved. Germline CDR1 reads SGHRS; CDR2 reads YFSETQ. CDR3 length: 13 amino acids. The V end was cut by 1 base, the J end by 4 bases, with 7 bases between. CDR3 DNA sequence: TGCGCCAGCAGCTTGATCCCTGCAGATACGCAGTATTTT. It encodes CASSLIPADTQYF.

The chain is built from TRBV28 and TRBJ2-2; D is uncertain. The V gene lost 7 bases and the J gene lost 2 bases, with 8 bases spanning the gap. CDR3 length: 13 amino acids. Germline loops: CDR1 MDHEN, CDR2 SYDVKM. The CDR3 protein is CASNTANTGELFF. DNA of the CDR3: TGTGCCAGCAATACAGCCAACACCGGGGAGCTGTTTTTT.

The table lists this clone with a count of one. V gene TRBV5-4 combines with J gene TRBJ1-6, with D possibly TRBD1 on 5 matching bases. CDR1 and CDR2 from the germline V gene are SGHNT and YYREEE (reference sequence). Trimming removed 5 bases at V and 4 bases at J, with 13 bases between. The CDR3 is 15 amino acids. The CDR3 sequence: CASRSGTDYNSPLHF. DNA of the CDR3: TGTGCCAGCAGGTCCGGGACTGATTATAATTCACCCCTCCACTTT. The whole variable domain, remainder taken from reference TRBV5-4 and TRBJ1-6, is ETGVTQSPTHLIKTRGQQVTLRCSSQSGHNTVSWYQQALGQGPQFIFQYYREEENGRGNFPPRFSGLQFPNYSSELNVNALELDDSALYLCASRSGTDYNSPLHFGNGTRLTVT.

This chain uses TRBV5-1 with TRBJ2-7; 7 positions agree with TRBD2. The CDR3 has 14 residues. The germline CDR1 and CDR2 sequences are SGHRS and YFSETQ. The V gene end was trimmed by 4 bases and the J gene end by 2 bases; junction bases not matched to a gene: 6. The DNA for the CDR3 is TGCGCCAGCAGCCCCGGGGGGACTACCTACGAGCAGTACTTC. Its protein is CASSPGGTTYEQYF.

The chain has TRBV7-2 and TRBJ2-1, with 8 bases identical to TRBD1. Germline V gene sequence: CDR1 SGHTA, CDR2 FQGNSA. The CDR3 has 18 amino acids. Trimming at V came to 1 base and at J to 1 base, leaving 9 bases not matched to a gene. The CDR3 bases are TGTGCCAGCAGCTTAGGCAGGGGGCCCTCTTTTTCCTACAATGAGCAGTTCTTC. The encoded protein is CASSLGRGPSFSYNEQFF.